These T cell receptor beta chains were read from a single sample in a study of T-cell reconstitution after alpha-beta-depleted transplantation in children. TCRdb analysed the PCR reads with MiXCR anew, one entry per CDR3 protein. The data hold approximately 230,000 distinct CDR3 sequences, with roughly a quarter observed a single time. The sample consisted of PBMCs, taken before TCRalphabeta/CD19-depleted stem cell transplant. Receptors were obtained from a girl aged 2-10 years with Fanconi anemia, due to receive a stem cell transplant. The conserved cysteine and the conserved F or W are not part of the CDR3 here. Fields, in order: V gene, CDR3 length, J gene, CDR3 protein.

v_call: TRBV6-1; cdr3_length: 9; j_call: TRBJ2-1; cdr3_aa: ASSAPSVLF
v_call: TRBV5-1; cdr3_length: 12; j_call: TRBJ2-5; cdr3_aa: ASSLGLGPETQY
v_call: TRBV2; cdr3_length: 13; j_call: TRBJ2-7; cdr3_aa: ASIGLVVGAYEQY
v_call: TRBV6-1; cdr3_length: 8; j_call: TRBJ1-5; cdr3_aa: ASSERPQH
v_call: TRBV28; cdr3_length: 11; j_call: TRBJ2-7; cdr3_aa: ASREQSSYEQY
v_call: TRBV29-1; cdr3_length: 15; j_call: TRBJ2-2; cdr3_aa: SAMGGTGYANTGELF
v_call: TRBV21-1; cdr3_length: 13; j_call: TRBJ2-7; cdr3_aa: ASITGPRDPYEQY
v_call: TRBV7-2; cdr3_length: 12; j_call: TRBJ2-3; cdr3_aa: ASLQRGGTDTQY
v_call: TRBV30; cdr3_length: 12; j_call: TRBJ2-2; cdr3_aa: AWIRDRGAGELF
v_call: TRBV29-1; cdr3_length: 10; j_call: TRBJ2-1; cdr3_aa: SVCRTGDEQF
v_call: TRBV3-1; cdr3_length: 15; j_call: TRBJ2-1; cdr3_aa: ASSPMPLAGMDNEQF
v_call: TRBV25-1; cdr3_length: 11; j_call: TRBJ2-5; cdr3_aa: ASSESAGETQY
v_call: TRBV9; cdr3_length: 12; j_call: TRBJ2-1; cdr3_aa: ASSVGQGVYEQF
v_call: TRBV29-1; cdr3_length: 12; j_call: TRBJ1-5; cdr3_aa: SVATYREGQPQH
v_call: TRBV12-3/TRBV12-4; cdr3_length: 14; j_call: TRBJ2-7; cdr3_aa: ASSFTAIGRAYEQY
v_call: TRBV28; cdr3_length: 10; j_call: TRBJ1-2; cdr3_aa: ASSLRRSRYT
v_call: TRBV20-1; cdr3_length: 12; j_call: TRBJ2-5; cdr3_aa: SACTTREQETQY
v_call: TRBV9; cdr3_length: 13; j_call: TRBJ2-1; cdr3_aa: ASSVSGATINEQF
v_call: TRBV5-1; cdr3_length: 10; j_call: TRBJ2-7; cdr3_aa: ASSLRDNEQY
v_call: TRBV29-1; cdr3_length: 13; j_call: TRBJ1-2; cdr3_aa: SVEDLWGTYYGYT
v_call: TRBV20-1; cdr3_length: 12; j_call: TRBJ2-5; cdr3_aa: SARILVLPETQY
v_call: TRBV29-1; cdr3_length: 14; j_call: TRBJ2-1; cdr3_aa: SVPGLAGGRVDEQF
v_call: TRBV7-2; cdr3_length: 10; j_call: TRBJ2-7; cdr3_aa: ASSHRGGEQY
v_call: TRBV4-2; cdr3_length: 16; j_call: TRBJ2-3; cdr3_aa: ASSQQDPAGGYTDTQY
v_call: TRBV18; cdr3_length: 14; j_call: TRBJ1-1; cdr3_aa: ASSPLTGELNTEAF
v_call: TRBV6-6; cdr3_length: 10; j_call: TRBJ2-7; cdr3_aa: ATRGGTYEQY
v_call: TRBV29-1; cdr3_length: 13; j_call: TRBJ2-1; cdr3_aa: SVEGIAGGANEQF
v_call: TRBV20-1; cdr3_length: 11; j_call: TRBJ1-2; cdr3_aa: SARGQGHYGYT
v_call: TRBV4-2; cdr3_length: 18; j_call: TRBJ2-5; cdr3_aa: ASSQEFTPGQAMRQETQY
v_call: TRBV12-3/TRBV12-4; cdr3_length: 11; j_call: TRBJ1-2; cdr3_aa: ASSHDRDYGYT
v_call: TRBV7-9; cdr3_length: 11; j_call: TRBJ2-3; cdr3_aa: ASSFYSTDTQY
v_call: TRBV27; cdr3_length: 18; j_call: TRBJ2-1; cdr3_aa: ASSGWTGTSGRAAYNEQF
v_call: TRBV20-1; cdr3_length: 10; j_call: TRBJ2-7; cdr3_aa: SASGGADEQY
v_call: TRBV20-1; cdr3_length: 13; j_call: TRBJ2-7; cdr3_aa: SAKAGLAGSYEQY
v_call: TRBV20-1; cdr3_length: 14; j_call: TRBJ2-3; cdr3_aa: SARTPSLAVTDTQY
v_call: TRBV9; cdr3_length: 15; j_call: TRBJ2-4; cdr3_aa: ASSVGVGFLAKNIQY
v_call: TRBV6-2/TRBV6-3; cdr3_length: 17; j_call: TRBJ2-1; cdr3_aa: ASSRRTSGRGLTYNEQF
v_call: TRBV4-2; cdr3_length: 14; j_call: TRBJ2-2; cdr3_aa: ASSQEWAKNTGELF
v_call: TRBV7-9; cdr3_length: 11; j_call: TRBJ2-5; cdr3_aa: ASSSSPRESQY
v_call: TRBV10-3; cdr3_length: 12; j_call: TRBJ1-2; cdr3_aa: AISQRTEDYGYT
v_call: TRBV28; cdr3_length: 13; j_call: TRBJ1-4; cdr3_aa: ASSSLTGGNEKLF
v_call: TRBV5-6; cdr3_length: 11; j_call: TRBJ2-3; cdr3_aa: ASSQGRTDTQY